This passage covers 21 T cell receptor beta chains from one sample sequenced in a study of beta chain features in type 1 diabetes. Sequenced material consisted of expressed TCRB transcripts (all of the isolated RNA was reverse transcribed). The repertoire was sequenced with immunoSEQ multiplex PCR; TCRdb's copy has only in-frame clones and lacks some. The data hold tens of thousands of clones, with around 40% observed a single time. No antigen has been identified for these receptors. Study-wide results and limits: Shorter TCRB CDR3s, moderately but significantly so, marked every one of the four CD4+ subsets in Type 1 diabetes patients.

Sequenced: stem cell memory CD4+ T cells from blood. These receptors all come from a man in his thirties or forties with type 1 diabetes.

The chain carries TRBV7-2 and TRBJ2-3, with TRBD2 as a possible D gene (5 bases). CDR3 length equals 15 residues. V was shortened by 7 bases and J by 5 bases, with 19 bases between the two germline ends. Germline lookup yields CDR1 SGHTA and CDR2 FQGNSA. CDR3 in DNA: TGTGCCAGCACGCCTTGGGCGCGGGCGGGAGATACGCAGTATTTT. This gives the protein CASTPWARAGDTQYF.

Written as DNA, the CDR3 is TGTGCCAGCAGCGGGAAGCGGGATCGGATCACCGGGGAGCTGTTTTTT. Translation gives CASSGKRDRITGELFF. The V gene is TRBV5-4, the J gene TRBJ2-2; 7 positions match TRBD2. The CDR3 extends over 16 amino acids. Germline-derived CDR1 and CDR2 are SGHNT and YYREEE (reference sequence). The junction had 10 bases not matched to a gene; V was cut back by 4 bases and J by 4 bases.

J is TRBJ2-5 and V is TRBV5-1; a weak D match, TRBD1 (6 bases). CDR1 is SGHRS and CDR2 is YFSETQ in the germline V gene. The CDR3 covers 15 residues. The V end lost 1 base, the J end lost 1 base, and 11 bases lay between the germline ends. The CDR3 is CASSLPGVGQETQYF. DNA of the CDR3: TGCGCCAGCAGCTTGCCAGGGGTGGGCCAAGAGACCCAGTACTTC. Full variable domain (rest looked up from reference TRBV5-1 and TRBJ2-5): KAGVTQTPRYLIKTRGQQVTLSCSPISGHRSVSWYQQTPGQGLQFLFEYFSETQRNKGNFPGRFSGRQFSNSRSEMNVSTLELGDSALYLCASSLPGVGQETQYFGPGTRLLVL.

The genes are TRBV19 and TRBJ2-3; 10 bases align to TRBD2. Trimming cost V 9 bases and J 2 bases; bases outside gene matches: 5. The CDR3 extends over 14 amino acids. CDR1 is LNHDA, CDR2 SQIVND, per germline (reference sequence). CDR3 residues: CASRLAGDTDTQYF. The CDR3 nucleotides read TGTGCCAGCCGGCTAGCGGGGGACACAGATACGCAGTATTTT.

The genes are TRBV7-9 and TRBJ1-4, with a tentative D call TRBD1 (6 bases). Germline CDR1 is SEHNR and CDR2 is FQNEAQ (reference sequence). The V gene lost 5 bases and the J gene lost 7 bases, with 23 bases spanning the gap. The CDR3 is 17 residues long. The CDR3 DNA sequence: TGTGCCAGCAGCAGTCGCGGGGGCCTCCGGGGGACTGAAAAACTGTTTTTT. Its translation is CASSSRGGLRGTEKLFF.

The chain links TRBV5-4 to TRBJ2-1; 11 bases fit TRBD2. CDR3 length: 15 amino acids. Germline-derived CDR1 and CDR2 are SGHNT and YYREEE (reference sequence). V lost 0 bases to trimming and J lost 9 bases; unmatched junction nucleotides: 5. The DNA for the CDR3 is TGTGCCAGCAGCTTGGGTAGCGGGAGGGCCGGTGAGCAGTTCTTC. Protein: CASSLGSGRAGEQFF.

In DNA, the CDR3 is TGTGCCAGCAGCTTAGGAACAGGTGTTAACTATGGCTACACCTTC. Translated, it gives CASSLGTGVNYGYTF. The chain is built from TRBV7-9 and TRBJ1-2, with D perhaps TRBD1 (5 bases). The length of the CDR3 is 15 residues. The germline V gene has CDR1 SEHNR and CDR2 FQNEAQ (reference sequence). Trimming took off 1 base at V and 1 base at J, with 10 bases between the two ends.

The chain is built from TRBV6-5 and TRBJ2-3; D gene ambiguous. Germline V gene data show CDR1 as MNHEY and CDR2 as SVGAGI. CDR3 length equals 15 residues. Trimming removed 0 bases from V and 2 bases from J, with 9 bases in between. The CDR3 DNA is TGTGCCAGCAGTTACTCGAACCGGTTCACAGATACGCAGTATTTT. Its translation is CASSYSNRFTDTQYF.

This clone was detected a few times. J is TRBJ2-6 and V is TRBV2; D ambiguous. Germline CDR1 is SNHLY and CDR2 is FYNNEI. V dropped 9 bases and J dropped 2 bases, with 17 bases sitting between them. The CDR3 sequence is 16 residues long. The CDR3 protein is CARTADSPAGANVLTF. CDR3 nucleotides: TGTGCCAGGACTGCAGATTCCCCTGCTGGGGCCAACGTCCTGACTTTC.

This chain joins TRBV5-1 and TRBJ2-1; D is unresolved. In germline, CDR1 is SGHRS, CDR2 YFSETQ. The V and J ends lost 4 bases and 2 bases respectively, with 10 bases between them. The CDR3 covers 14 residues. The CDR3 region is CASSPQSTYNEQFF. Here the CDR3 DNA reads TGCGCCAGCAGCCCCCAGTCGACCTACAATGAGCAGTTCTTC.

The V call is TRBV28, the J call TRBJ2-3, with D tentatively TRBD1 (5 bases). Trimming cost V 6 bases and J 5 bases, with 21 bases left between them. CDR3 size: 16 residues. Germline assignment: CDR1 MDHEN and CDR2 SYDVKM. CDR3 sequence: CASSSFSTGMRDTQYF. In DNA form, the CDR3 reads TGTGCCAGCAGCTCCTTCAGTACAGGAATGAGAGATACGCAGTATTTT.

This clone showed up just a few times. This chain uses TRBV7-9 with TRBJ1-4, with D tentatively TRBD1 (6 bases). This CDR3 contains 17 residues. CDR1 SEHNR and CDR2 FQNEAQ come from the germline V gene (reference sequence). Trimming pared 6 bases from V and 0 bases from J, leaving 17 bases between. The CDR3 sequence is CASSPFSTGSTNEKLFF. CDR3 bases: TGTGCCAGCAGTCCATTTTCCACAGGGTCAACTAATGAAAAACTGTTTTTT.

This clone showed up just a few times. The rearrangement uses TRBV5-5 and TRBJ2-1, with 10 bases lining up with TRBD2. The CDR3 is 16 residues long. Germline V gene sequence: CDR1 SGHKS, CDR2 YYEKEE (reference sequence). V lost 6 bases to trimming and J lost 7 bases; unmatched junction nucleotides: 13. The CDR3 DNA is TGTGCCAGCACCTCAAGAACTAGCGGGATCAGGAATGAGCAGTTCTTC. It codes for CASTSRTSGIRNEQFF.

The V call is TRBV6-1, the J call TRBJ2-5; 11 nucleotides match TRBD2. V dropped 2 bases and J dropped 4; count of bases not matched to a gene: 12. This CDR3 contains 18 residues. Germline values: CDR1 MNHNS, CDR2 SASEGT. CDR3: CASSEMLASGRKSETQYF. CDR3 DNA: TGTGCCAGCAGTGAAATGCTCGCTAGCGGGAGGAAGTCAGAGACCCAGTACTTC.

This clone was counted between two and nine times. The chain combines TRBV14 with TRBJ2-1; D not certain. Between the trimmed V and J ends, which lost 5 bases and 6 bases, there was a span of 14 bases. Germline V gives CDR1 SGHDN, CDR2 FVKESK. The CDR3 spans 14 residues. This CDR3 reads CASSYRTEFNEQFF. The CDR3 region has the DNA TGTGCCAGCAGCTACCGAACAGAATTCAATGAGCAGTTCTTC. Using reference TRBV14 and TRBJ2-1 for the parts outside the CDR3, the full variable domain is EAGVTQFPSHSVIEKGQTVTLRCDPISGHDNLYWYRRVMGKEIKFLLHFVKESKQDESGMPNNRFLAERTGGTYSTLKVQPAELEDSGVYFCASSYRTEFNEQFFGPGTRLTVL.

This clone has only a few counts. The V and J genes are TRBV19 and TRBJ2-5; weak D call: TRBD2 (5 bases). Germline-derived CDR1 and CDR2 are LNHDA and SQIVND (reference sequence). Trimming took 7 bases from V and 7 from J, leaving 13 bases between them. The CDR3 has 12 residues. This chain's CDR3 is CASTDPGRTQYF. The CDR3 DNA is TGTGCCAGTACGGACCCGGGAAGGACCCAGTACTTC.

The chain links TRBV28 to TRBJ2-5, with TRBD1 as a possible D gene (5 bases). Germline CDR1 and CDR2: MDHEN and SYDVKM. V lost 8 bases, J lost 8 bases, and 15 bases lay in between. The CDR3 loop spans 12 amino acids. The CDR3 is CASGRVPDTQYF. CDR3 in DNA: TGTGCCAGCGGCAGGGTTCCGGACACCCAGTACTTC.

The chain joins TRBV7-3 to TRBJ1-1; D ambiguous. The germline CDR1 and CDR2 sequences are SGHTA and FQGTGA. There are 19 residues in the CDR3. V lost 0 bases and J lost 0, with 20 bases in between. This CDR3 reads CASSLTGDSTPDMNTEAFF. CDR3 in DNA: TGTGCCAGCAGCTTAACAGGCGATAGTACACCCGACATGAACACTGAAGCTTTCTTT.

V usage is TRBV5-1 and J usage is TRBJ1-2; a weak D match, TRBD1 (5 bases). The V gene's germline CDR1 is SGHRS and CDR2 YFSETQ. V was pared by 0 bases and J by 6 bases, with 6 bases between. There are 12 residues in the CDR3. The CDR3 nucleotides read TGCGCCAGCAGCTTGGAAGGGGATGGCTACACCTTC. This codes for CASSLEGDGYTF. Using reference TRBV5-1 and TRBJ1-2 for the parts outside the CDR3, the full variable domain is KAGVTQTPRYLIKTRGQQVTLSCSPISGHRSVSWYQQTPGQGLQFLFEYFSETQRNKGNFPGRFSGRQFSNSRSEMNVSTLELGDSALYLCASSLEGDGYTFGSGTRLTVV.

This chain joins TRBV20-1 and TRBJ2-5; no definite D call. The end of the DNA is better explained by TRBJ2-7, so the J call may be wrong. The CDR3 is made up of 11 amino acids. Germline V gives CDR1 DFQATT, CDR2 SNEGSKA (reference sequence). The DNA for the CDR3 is TGCAGTGCTCGGAGCAGCTACGAGCAGTACTTC. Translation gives CSARSSYEQYF.

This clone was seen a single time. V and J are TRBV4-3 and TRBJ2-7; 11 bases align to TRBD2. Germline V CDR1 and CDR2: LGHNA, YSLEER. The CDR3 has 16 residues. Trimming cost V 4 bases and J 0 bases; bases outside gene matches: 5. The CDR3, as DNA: TGCGCCAGCAGCCGCACCGGGACTAGCGGCTCCTACGAGCAGTACTTC. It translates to CASSRTGTSGSYEQYF.